A selection of T cell receptor beta chains follows, all from one sample in a study of blood T cells in healthy people across ages. TCRdb re-called the 5' RACE reads with MiXCR, one entry per CDR3 protein. The sample has around 500,000 distinct CDR3 sequences; approximately 26% are singletons. In addition, the sample was reused for a study of T cells of mothers and their children.

Sequencing was performed on blood. These receptors all stem from a boy aged 2 to 10 in good health. CDR3s include the opening cysteine and the closing phenylalanine or tryptophan. Each record gives: D gene, V gene, J gene, clone size, CDR3 DNA, CDR3 protein. A D gene is named only where the DNA matches it firmly. Size tells how often a clone was seen (once, few, many) or the class of an expanded clone, and some rows leave it out.

D: .; V: TRBV30; J: TRBJ1-2; size: .; DNA: TGTGCCTGGAGTCAACGGCGGGGGCCTAGAGCTGGCTACACCTTC; CDR3: CAWSQRRGPRAGYTF
D: .; V: TRBV29-1; J: TRBJ2-1; size: .; DNA: TGCAGCGTTGAGAGGGGGTACAATGAGCAGTTCTTC; CDR3: CSVERGYNEQFF
D: .; V: TRBV4-3; J: TRBJ2-5; size: .; DNA: TGCGCCAGCAGCCAAGGTTTGTGGGAGACCCAGTACTTC; CDR3: CASSQGLWETQYF
D: .; V: TRBV14; J: TRBJ2-5; size: .; DNA: TGTGCCAGCAGCCAAGGCCTCGGGACACTCCAAGAGACCCAGTACTTC; CDR3: CASSQGLGTLQETQYF
D: TRBD2; V: TRBV29-1; J: TRBJ2-3; size: few; DNA: TGCAGCGTTGAAGATCCGTCAGCGGGGGGGAGCACAGATACGCAGTATTTT; CDR3: CSVEDPSAGGSTDTQYF
D: .; V: TRBV12-3/TRBV12-4; J: TRBJ2-7; size: .; DNA: TGTGCCAGCAGTTTCGACGCGGGGAGTGGGGAGCAGTACTTC; CDR3: CASSFDAGSGEQYF
D: .; V: TRBV2; J: TRBJ2-7; size: .; DNA: TGTGCCAGCAGTGAGATTGCCCCATACGAGCAGTACTTC; CDR3: CASSEIAPYEQYF
D: TRBD1; V: TRBV18; J: TRBJ2-5; size: .; DNA: TGTGCCAGCTCACCACCTAGGGACAGGGCGAGACCGGAGACCCAGTACTTC; CDR3: CASSPPRDRARPETQYF
D: .; V: TRBV5-1; J: TRBJ2-5; size: .; DNA: TGCGCCAGCAGCCTTAGGGTAGCTGTCGTTCAAGAGACCCAGTACTTC; CDR3: CASSLRVAVVQETQYF
D: .; V: TRBV9; J: TRBJ1-1; size: .; DNA: TGTGCCAGCAGCGCAAGGACGGAGAACACTGAAGCTTTCTTT; CDR3: CASSARTENTEAFF
D: TRBD2; V: TRBV7-3; J: TRBJ2-1; size: .; DNA: TGTGCCAGCAGCTCCCTAGCGGGGCCAGACTACAATGAGCAGTTCTTC; CDR3: CASSSLAGPDYNEQFF
D: .; V: TRBV20-1; J: TRBJ1-2; size: few; DNA: TGCAGTGCCCCCTTTCGGGACTATGGCTACACCTTC; CDR3: CSAPFRDYGYTF
D: .; V: TRBV20-1; J: TRBJ2-7; size: .; DNA: TGCAGTGCCGAGGGCGGGTCTAGCCCCCCCTACGAGCAGTACTTC; CDR3: CSAEGGSSPPYEQYF
D: .; V: TRBV29-1; J: TRBJ1-1; size: .; DNA: TGCAGCGCCGATTCGGTGGTCACTGAAGCTTTCTTT; CDR3: CSADSVVTEAFF
D: .; V: TRBV27; J: TRBJ2-7; size: .; DNA: TGTGCCAGCAGCCTCAGGGAACTTACGGGGGAGCAGTACTTC; CDR3: CASSLRELTGEQYF
D: .; V: TRBV6-1; J: TRBJ1-4; size: few; DNA: TGTGCCAGCACTGATGAAACTAATGAAAAACTGTTTTTT; CDR3: CASTDETNEKLFF
D: .; V: TRBV12-3/TRBV12-4; J: TRBJ1-1; size: many; DNA: TGTGCCAGCAGTTTGGTTGGGACTGAAGCTTTCTTT; CDR3: CASSLVGTEAFF
D: .; V: TRBV7-9; J: TRBJ2-7; size: few; DNA: TGTGCCAGCAGAACCCACTCCGCCGAGCAGTACTTC; CDR3: CASRTHSAEQYF
D: TRBD2; V: TRBV20-1; J: TRBJ2-5; size: .; DNA: TGCAGTGCTCAACCTCTAGCGGGGATACAAGAGACCCAGTACTTC; CDR3: CSAQPLAGIQETQYF
D: TRBD1; V: TRBV19; J: TRBJ1-1; size: .; DNA: TGTGCCAGTAGTATAGATGGGAGGGGGCTGGCTGAAGCTTTCTTT; CDR3: CASSIDGRGLAEAFF
D: TRBD1; V: TRBV20-1; J: TRBJ1-4; size: .; DNA: TGCAGTGTCACGACAGGGGCGAATGAAAAACTGTTTTTT; CDR3: CSVTTGANEKLFF
D: TRBD1; V: TRBV10-3; J: TRBJ1-1; size: .; DNA: TGTGCCATCAGTGACGCGGACAGGGGCAGCGCCCACACTGAAGCTTTCTTT; CDR3: CAISDADRGSAHTEAFF
D: .; V: TRBV9; J: TRBJ2-5; size: .; DNA: TGTGCCAGCTACATAGACCTCATGGAGACCCAGTACTTC; CDR3: CASYIDLMETQYF
D: .; V: TRBV5-1; J: TRBJ2-1; size: few; DNA: TGCGCCAGCAGCTTGGAGGGCGGACTCTCGTACAATGAGCAGTTCTTC; CDR3: CASSLEGGLSYNEQFF
D: TRBD1; V: TRBV5-1; J: TRBJ2-5; size: .; DNA: TGCGCCAGCAGCCGTGGACAGGTGCTCCAAGAGACCCAGTACTTC; CDR3: CASSRGQVLQETQYF
D: .; V: TRBV15; J: TRBJ1-2; size: once; DNA: TGTGCCACCAGCAGAGACCTACCGGGACGGCGGCGAGGCTACACCTTC; CDR3: CATSRDLPGRRRGYTF
D: TRBD2; V: TRBV6-1; J: TRBJ2-3; size: .; DNA: TGTGCCAGCAGTCGCTCAGGCCTAGGGACTAGCGGGAGATTAAGGACAGATACGCAGTATTTT; CDR3: CASSRSGLGTSGRLRTDTQYF
D: TRBD2; V: TRBV24-1; J: TRBJ2-1; size: .; DNA: TGTGCCACCAGTGATTCCGTAGCGGGAGGAGGTTACAATGAGCAGTTCTTC; CDR3: CATSDSVAGGGYNEQFF
D: .; V: TRBV7-9; J: TRBJ1-1; size: few; DNA: TGTGCCAGCACCGTCGGCGCAACTGAAGCTTTCTTT; CDR3: CASTVGATEAFF
D: TRBD2; V: TRBV18; J: TRBJ2-3; size: few; DNA: TGTGCCAGCTCACCCGGGTTAGTCGCTAGCGGGGGCACAGATACGCAGTATTTT; CDR3: CASSPGLVASGGTDTQYF
D: .; V: TRBV5-1; J: TRBJ2-7; size: few; DNA: TGCGCCAGCAGCTTAGGGGGACTCATGGCGTACGAGCAGTACTTC; CDR3: CASSLGGLMAYEQYF